The source of this T cell receptor beta chain is a study of T cell changes during pregnancy in multiple sclerosis. In its sample, this clone was seen once. A read error may account for a junction end that differs from germline. Using immunoSEQ multiplex PCR, the repertoire was profiled, and TCRdb retains in-frame clones only, with some absent. This sample yields about 57,000 clones, of which around 93% are seen a single time; roughly 1.8% belongs to the top ten. The CDR3 totals 17 residues. Per germline, CDR1 SQVTM and CDR2 ANQGSEA. Source: peripheral blood, taken after pregnancy. The source is a female donor with multiple sclerosis, enrolled in a pregnancy study. The chain is built from TRBV29-1 and TRBJ2-1; 9 bases agree with TRBD1. The CDR3 sequence is CSVDKAPGQGSHNEQFF. The CDR3 region has the DNA TGCAGCGTTGATAAGGCTCCGGGACAGGGCTCCCACAATGAGCAGTTCTTC.